These T cell receptor beta chains were read from a single sample in a study of naive and memory T cell subsets. MiXCR, applied by TCRdb to the UMI-ligation and nested PCR reads, yields one record per CDR3 protein. The data show tens of thousands of distinct CDR3 sequences, with 10% to 15% seen just once and 20% to 25% held by the top ten. Specimen: effector memory CD4+ T cells from blood. Receptor source: a human donor in good health. Each CDR3 is given with its conserved first and last residue. D genes are given only for firm matches. Clone sizes are given selectively: once, few, many, or a class where the clone is expanded.

j_call | clone_size | v_call | d_call | cdr3_nt | cdr3_aa
TRBJ2-1 | few | TRBV27 | TRBD2 | TGTGCCAGCAGTTTATCCCGGACTAGCGGCCAATACAATGAGCAGTTCTTC | CASSLSRTSGQYNEQFF
TRBJ2-7 | few | TRBV19 | NA | TGTGCCAGTGGACCCGGGACGCCAACCTACGAGCAGTACTTC | CASGPGTPTYEQYF
TRBJ2-7 | NA | TRBV20-1 | NA | TGCAGTGCTAAGCAGGGGATTGCCTACGAGCAGTACTTC | CSAKQGIAYEQYF
TRBJ1-2 | few | TRBV30 | NA | TGTGCCTGGATGCGAACGAGGGCAGCCCGTTACACCTTC | CAWMRTRAARYTF
TRBJ2-2 | many | TRBV18 | NA | TGTGCCAGCTCACCAGGAGGGTCCGGGGAGCTGTTTTTT | CASSPGGSGELFF
TRBJ1-2 | few | TRBV7-2 | NA | TGTGCCAGCAGCTTAAATTCGGTAGCTAACTATGGCTACACCTTC | CASSLNSVANYGYTF
TRBJ1-2 | few | TRBV3-1 | TRBD1 | TGTGCCAGCAGCTTAGGACAGGGCCGGGGCTACACCTTC | CASSLGQGRGYTF
TRBJ2-7 | many | TRBV20-1 | NA | TGCAGTGCGAAAGGGGGAGTAGACGAGCAGTACTTC | CSAKGGVDEQYF
TRBJ1-4 | NA | TRBV7-2 | NA | TGTGCCAGCAGTAAAACAGGTTTTAATGAAAAACTGTTTTTT | CASSKTGFNEKLFF
TRBJ1-1 | NA | TRBV4-2 | NA | TGTGCCAGCAGCCAAGATCAGGCCTCATGGAACACTGAAGCTTTCTTT | CASSQDQASWNTEAFF
TRBJ2-3 | many | TRBV20-1 | NA | TGCAGTGCTAGAGATGCGACGGCTAGCACAGATACGCAGTATTTT | CSARDATASTDTQYF
TRBJ2-7 | few | TRBV7-9 | NA | TGTGCCAGCAGCTCGACCCGAAGGACCCTCCGCTACGAGCAGTACTTC | CASSSTRRTLRYEQYF
TRBJ2-5 | NA | TRBV10-1 | NA | TGCGCCAGCAGTGAGTCGTCCCAGGGGGGCGAGACCCAGTACTTC | CASSESSQGGETQYF
TRBJ2-5 | few | TRBV5-1 | NA | TGCGCCAGCAGCTTGATGTTGCGGGAGACCCAGTACTTC | CASSLMLRETQYF
TRBJ2-2 | NA | TRBV6-1 | TRBD1 | TGTGCCAGCAGCAGACAGGGGGCTCTCACCGGGGAGCTGTTTTTT | CASSRQGALTGELFF
TRBJ1-5 | few | TRBV3-1 | NA | TGTGCCAGCAGCCTTTACAGCAATCAGCCCCAGCATTTT | CASSLYSNQPQHF
TRBJ1-1 | NA | TRBV20-1 | NA | TGCAGTGGGGCGCGGATGAACACTGAAGCTTTCTTT | CSGARMNTEAFF
TRBJ1-3 | few | TRBV4-1 | NA | TGCGCCAGCAGCCAAGATCTTGTTCCAGGCTCTGGAAACACCATATATTTT | CASSQDLVPGSGNTIYF
TRBJ2-7 | NA | TRBV7-9 | NA | TGTGCCAGCAGCTTAAAGGACGAGCAGTACTTC | CASSLKDEQYF
TRBJ2-2 | many | TRBV4-2 | NA | TGTGCCAGCAGCCAGTCAAGGGTATCCGCCGGGGAGCTGTTTTTT | CASSQSRVSAGELFF
TRBJ2-1 | NA | TRBV5-4 | TRBD2 | TGTGCCAGCAGCATCGCCGGGACTAGCGAGACCAATGAGCAGTTCTTC | CASSIAGTSETNEQFF
TRBJ2-7 | many | TRBV7-2 | NA | TGTGCCAGCAGCTTAGTGGCGCAGTACGAGCAGTACTTC | CASSLVAQYEQYF
TRBJ1-3 | NA | TRBV6-5 | NA | TGTGCCAGCAGTTATGGAAACACCATATATTTT | CASSYGNTIYF
TRBJ1-1 | few | TRBV7-2 | NA | TGTGCCAGCAGCCGGGGGTGGGGGGCGTGGAACACTGAAGCTTTCTTT | CASSRGWGAWNTEAFF
TRBJ2-7 | NA | TRBV5-5 | NA | TGTGCCAGCAGCTTGGGTCCAGGGACGAACGAGCAGTACTTC | CASSLGPGTNEQYF
TRBJ1-2 | NA | TRBV6-2/TRBV6-3 | TRBD1 | TGTGCCAGCAGGCCTACAGGGGACTATGGCTACACCTTC | CASRPTGDYGYTF
TRBJ2-2 | NA | TRBV4-3 | NA | TGCGCCAGCAGCCATTCCGGGCCTCTCACGAACACCGGGGAGCTGTTTTTT | CASSHSGPLTNTGELFF
TRBJ2-7 | medium-sized | TRBV20-1 | TRBD2 | TGCAGTGCTAGACCCAACCGACTAGCGGTTTCCTACGAGCAGTACTTC | CSARPNRLAVSYEQYF
TRBJ2-5 | few | TRBV7-8 | NA | TGTGCCAGCAGTGGGGGGCGGAGACAAGAGACCCAGTACTTC | CASSGGRRQETQYF
TRBJ1-1 | NA | TRBV20-1 | NA | TGCAGTGCTAGTCTCGGGGGCGCCGGGAACACTGAAGCTTTCTTT | CSASLGGAGNTEAFF
TRBJ2-3 | many | TRBV20-1 | NA | TGCAGTGCCCCTTCGGGTGGAGGGACAGATACGCAGTATTTT | CSAPSGGGTDTQYF
TRBJ2-7 | NA | TRBV3-1 | NA | TGTGCCAGCAGCCTTCAGGGTGTTAGCTACGAGCAGTACTTC | CASSLQGVSYEQYF
TRBJ1-6 | NA | TRBV20-1 | NA | TGCAGTGCTAGCGGAGCACTCGGGTCACCCCTCCACTTT | CSASGALGSPLHF
TRBJ2-1 | NA | TRBV30 | NA | TGTGCCTGGAGCTGGAACAATGAGCAGTTCTTC | CAWSWNNEQFF
TRBJ2-1 | NA | TRBV1 | NA | TGCACCAGCAGCCAAGGCCTCGGTCTTGAGCAGTTCTTC | CTSSQGLGLEQFF
TRBJ2-7 | few | TRBV29-1 | NA | TGCAGCGTTGGGTCCAGGGGAGGGGACTACGAGCAGTACTTC | CSVGSRGGDYEQYF